Below, 29 T cell receptor beta chains from the same sample are listed, as sequenced in a study of T cells in localized non-small cell lung cancer. Libraries were prepared by immunoSEQ multiplex PCR; TCRdb keeps only in-frame clonotypes and omits some of them. Of tens of thousands of clones in the sample, 81% were seen once. Specimen: peripheral blood mononuclear cells, collected before any cancer treatment. The receptors come from a man aged 40 to 75 with stage III lung adenocarcinoma.

V usage is TRBV5-1 and J usage is TRBJ2-2; D ambiguous. Trimming shortened V by 4 bases and J by 0 bases, and 4 bases separated the two germline ends. Per germline, CDR1 SGHRS and CDR2 YFSETQ. The CDR3 sequence is 13 residues long. This CDR3 reads CASSPANTGELFF. DNA of the CDR3: TGCGCCAGCAGCCCAGCGAACACCGGGGAGCTGTTTTTT.

The CDR3 nucleotides are TGTGCCACCAGCAGAGATCCCTCTGGGGCCAACGTCCTGACTTTC. Its translation is CATSRDPSGANVLTF. This chain connects TRBV15 to TRBJ2-6; D is unclear. Per germline, CDR1 LNHNV and CDR2 YYDKDF (reference sequence). The CDR3 has 15 residues. Between the trimmed V and J ends, which lost 0 bases and 0 bases, there was a span of 3 bases.

The chain carries TRBV9 and TRBJ1-4; possibly TRBD1 for D (5 bases). V lost 4 bases, J lost 4 bases, and 14 bases lay in between. Germline V CDR1 and CDR2: SGDLS, YYNGEE. The CDR3 totals 15 residues. CDR3 loop: CASSRGGVFNEKLFF. DNA for the CDR3: TGTGCCAGCAGCAGGGGTGGCGTCTTTAATGAAAAACTGTTTTTT.

This clone was seen more than once but under ten times. The rearrangement uses TRBV21-1 and TRBJ2-1; the table's D call TRBD1 went unverified against the DNA. TRBV21-1 is listed as a pseudogene. The CDR3 spans 16 residues. CDR3 loop: CASSTGRTGCYNEQFF. The DNA for the CDR3 is TGTGCCAGCAGCACAGGAAGGACAGGGTGCTACAATGAGCAGTTCTTC.

This rearrangement joins TRBV5-1 to TRBJ2-7, with TRBD1 matching over 10 bases. The CDR3 has 15 residues. With V trimmed by 3 bases and J by 2 bases, 5 bases remained unmatched. Germline lookup yields CDR1 SGHRS and CDR2 YFSETQ. CDR3 in DNA: TGCGCCAGCAGCTCGGGAGGGACAGGGGCCTACGAGCAGTACTTC. Its translation: CASSSGGTGAYEQYF.

This chain joins TRBV5-4 and TRBJ2-5; no reliable D call. V lost 7 bases, J lost 5 bases, and 15 bases lay in between. The CDR3 is made up of 13 amino acids. Germline lookup yields CDR1 SGHNT and CDR2 YYREEE (reference sequence). CDR3 residues: CASHTRQSETQYF. CDR3 DNA: TGTGCCAGCCACACCAGGCAGTCGGAGACCCAGTACTTC.

The chain joins TRBV15 to TRBJ2-6, with D unresolved. With 5 bases removed from V and 0 bases from J, the gap between germline ends came to 8 bases. The CDR3 totals 15 residues. The germline V gene encodes CDR1 LNHNV and CDR2 YYDKDF (reference sequence). The CDR3 coding sequence is TGTGCCACCAGCGGACGGGTCTCTGGGGCCAACGTCCTGACTTTC. This sequence encodes CATSGRVSGANVLTF.

The sample holds many counts of this clone. This chain uses TRBV29-1 with TRBJ1-4; tentative D call: TRBD1 (5 bases). Germline assignment: CDR1 SQVTM and CDR2 ANQGSEA. V lost 4 bases to trimming and J lost 8 bases, with 17 bases between them. CDR3 length: 14 amino acids. The CDR3 region is CSVVLGGYGEKLFF. The CDR3 DNA follows: TGCAGCGTTGTCTTGGGGGGATATGGGGAAAAACTGTTTTTT.

This clone was observed a handful of times. The rearrangement joins TRBV27 to TRBJ1-5; D unclear. Trimming removed 4 bases at V and 3 bases at J, with 7 bases between. The CDR3 sequence is 13 residues long. Germline V CDR1 and CDR2: MNHEY, SMNVEV (reference sequence). CDR3 residues: CASSSGYNQPQHF. The CDR3 nucleotides are TGTGCCAGCAGTTCGGGGTACAATCAGCCCCAGCATTTT.

This chain joins TRBV5-6 and TRBJ2-5; the match to TRBD2 covers 10 bases. Looked up from germline, CDR1 is SGHDT and CDR2 is YYEEEE. With 4 bases clipped from V and 1 base from J, the junction kept 4 bases outside the gene matches. The CDR3 has 15 amino acids. The CDR3 reads CASSQERGGQETQYF. The CDR3 nucleotides are TGTGCCAGCAGCCAAGAGCGGGGGGGCCAAGAGACCCAGTACTTC.

The V call is TRBV18, the J call TRBJ2-7; no clear D. V gave up 2 bases and J gave up 0 bases, with 8 bases separating them. The length of the CDR3 is 14 residues. Germline-derived CDR1 and CDR2 are KGHSH and LQKENI. The chain's CDR3 is CASSPGLSSYEQYF. The CDR3 region has the DNA TGTGCCAGCTCACCAGGGCTCAGCTCCTACGAGCAGTACTTC.

The chain combines TRBV5-4 with TRBJ2-5; D unresolved. The CDR3 covers 15 residues. Trimming removed 0 bases at V and 3 bases at J, with 12 bases between. Germline CDR1 is SGHNT and CDR2 is YYREEE (reference sequence). This chain's CDR3 is CASSLETNIEETQYF. The CDR3, as DNA: TGTGCCAGCAGCTTGGAAACTAACATTGAAGAGACCCAGTACTTC.

The V gene is TRBV11-2, the J gene TRBJ2-7; weak D call: TRBD2 (6 bases). V lost 5 bases and J 6 bases, leaving 14 bases between the germline ends. Germline V gene lookup returns CDR1 SGHAT and CDR2 FQNNGV. The CDR3 length is 13 residues. CDR3: CASSPFVGGEQYF. The CDR3 nucleotides read TGTGCCAGCAGCCCATTTGTGGGAGGCGAGCAGTACTTC.

The chain recombines TRBV7-6 with TRBJ2-1; TRBD1 aligns across 8 bases. The junction had 6 bases not matched to a gene; V was cut back by 3 bases and J by 8 bases. Per germline, CDR1 SGHVS and CDR2 FNYEAQ. CDR3 size: 14 residues. This chain's CDR3 is CASSFRTGFDEQFF. CDR3 in DNA: TGTGCCAGCAGCTTCAGGACAGGGTTCGATGAGCAGTTCTTC.

J is TRBJ1-5 and V is TRBV18; D is undetermined. The CDR3 extends over 15 amino acids. V lost 6 bases and J lost 3, with 15 bases in between. Germline V gene data show CDR1 as KGHSH and CDR2 as LQKENI. This chain's CDR3 is CASSPQDGSNQPQHF. The CDR3 region has the DNA TGTGCCAGCTCGCCTCAGGACGGTTCCAATCAGCCCCAGCATTTT.

This clone appeared a single time. The chain joins TRBV15 to TRBJ1-2; 7 bases are a match to TRBD1. Germline trimming cut 0 bases from V and 2 bases from J; bases unmatched to any gene: 3. The CDR3 has 15 amino acids. Germline assignment: CDR1 LNHNV and CDR2 YYDKDF (reference sequence). The CDR3 region has the DNA TGTGCCACCAGCAGAGATAAGACAGGGAACTATGGCTACACCTTC. Its protein is CATSRDKTGNYGYTF. The variable domain in full, completed from reference TRBV15 and TRBJ1-2, reads DAMVIQNPRYQVTQFGKPVTLSCSQTLNHNVMYWYQQKSSQAPKLLFHYYDKDFNNEADTPDNFQSRRPNTSFCFLDIRSPGLGDTAMYLCATSRDKTGNYGYTFGSGTRLTVV.

The J gene is TRBJ2-2, the V gene TRBV5-8, with unresolved D. The germline CDR1 and CDR2 sequences are SGHTS and YDEGEE. The V and J ends lost 2 bases and 6 bases respectively, with 5 bases between them. The CDR3 is made up of 12 amino acids. The CDR3 loop reads CASSFPAGELFF. CDR3 nucleotide sequence: TGTGCCAGCAGCTTCCCGGCCGGGGAGCTGTTTTTT.

The chain carries TRBV19 and TRBJ2-5; 9 positions agree with TRBD1. The CDR3 extends over 14 amino acids. Trimming took 7 bases from V and 5 from J; bases not matched to a gene: 8. Germline values: CDR1 LNHDA, CDR2 SQIVND (reference sequence). Here the CDR3 DNA reads TGTGCCAGTAAATCGACAGGGGGTCGGGAGACCCAGTACTTC. As protein: CASKSTGGRETQYF.

V is TRBV27 and J is TRBJ2-5, with 8 bases fitting TRBD1. Trimming took 1 base from V and 3 from J; bases not matched to a gene: 7. Germline lookup yields CDR1 MNHEY and CDR2 SMNVEV (reference sequence). The CDR3 runs 16 residues. The CDR3 DNA sequence: TGTGCCAGCAGTTTATTCAGTCAGGGGGCAGAAGAGACCCAGTACTTC. Translation: CASSLFSQGAEETQYF.

The chain couples TRBV4-1 to TRBJ2-5, with a tentative D call TRBD1 (5 bases). V was trimmed by 1 base and J by 2 bases, leaving 8 bases between them. Germline V gene lookup returns CDR1 MGHRA and CDR2 YSYEKL. The CDR3 is 14 amino acids. The CDR3 protein is CASSQAGKQETQYF. The DNA of the CDR3 is TGCGCCAGCAGCCAAGCAGGGAAACAAGAGACCCAGTACTTC.

Comment on this clone: The sample has other DNA sequences that encode this CDR3 too. The CDR3 nucleotides are TGTGCCAGCAGTTACAGCCAAGAGACCCAGTACTTC. Translated: CASSYSQETQYF. The chain is built from TRBV6-5 and TRBJ2-5; no firm D call. The CDR3 is 12 amino acids. Per the germline V gene, CDR1 is MNHEY and CDR2 is SVGAGI. Trimming shortened V by 2 bases and J by 1 base, and 2 bases separated the two germline ends.

The chain joins TRBV10-2 to TRBJ2-1; tentatively, D is TRBD1 (5 bases). V was cut by 6 bases and J by 3 bases, with 15 bases left in between. Germline V CDR1 and CDR2: WSHSY, SAAADI. This CDR3 is built from 15 residues. The CDR3 here is CASRSTELLYNEQFF. The CDR3 DNA is TGCGCCAGCAGATCGACAGAGCTACTCTACAATGAGCAGTTCTTC.

This clone was counted once. The rearrangement uses TRBV27 and TRBJ2-5; TRBD1 matches 11 bases. Germline lookup yields CDR1 MNHEY and CDR2 SMNVEV (reference sequence). J lost 1 base, V lost 1 base, and 5 bases had no gene match. The CDR3 extends over 17 amino acids. CDR3 nucleotides: TGTGCCAGCAGTTTATTCCGGGACAGGGGGTCCCAAGAGACCCAGTACTTC. As protein: CASSLFRDRGSQETQYF.

CDR3 DNA: TGTGCCAGCAGTGAATCTCGAATTATCACCGGGGAGCTGTTTTTT. Translation gives CASSESRIITGELFF. The chain joins TRBV25-1 to TRBJ2-2; no reliable D call. The CDR3 is made up of 15 amino acids. Between the trimmed V and J ends, which lost 1 base and 4 bases, there was a span of 10 bases. Germline loops: CDR1 MGHDK, CDR2 SYGVNS.

V usage is TRBV5-6 and J usage is TRBJ2-3; D remains unclear. The germline V gene encodes CDR1 SGHDT and CDR2 YYEEEE. Deletions cut 0 bases from V and 4 bases from J, with 6 bases between. The CDR3 is made up of 13 amino acids. The CDR3: CASSLGWSDTQYF. In nucleotides, the CDR3 is TGTGCCAGCAGCTTGGGATGGTCAGATACGCAGTATTTT.

This sequence joins TRBV2 and TRBJ2-4, with D unclear. Germline CDR1 and CDR2: SNHLY and FYNNEI. V lost 0 bases, J lost 7 bases, and 13 bases lay in between. This CDR3 is 15 amino acids long. CDR3 in amino acids: CASSEALTSRNIQYF. The CDR3 nucleotides read TGTGCCAGCAGTGAAGCGCTTACCAGCCGCAACATTCAGTACTTC.

This clone was seen only a few times. The V and J genes are TRBV5-6 and TRBJ1-2; D is possibly TRBD1 (5 bases). The length of the CDR3 is 14 residues. CDR1 is SGHDT and CDR2 is YYEEEE in the germline V gene. Trimming removed 0 bases from V and 7 bases from J, with 13 bases in between. This CDR3 reads CASSLERGEGGYTF. As DNA, the CDR3 is TGTGCCAGCAGCTTGGAGCGAGGGGAGGGTGGCTACACCTTC.

The V call is TRBV30, the J call TRBJ2-5, with D perhaps matching TRBD2 (6 bases). Germline loops: CDR1 GTSNPN, CDR2 SVGIG (reference sequence). There are 15 residues in the CDR3. V shed 1 base and J shed 7 bases, with 19 bases lying between them. The CDR3 region is CAWSGSGQVGGTQYF. For the CDR3, the DNA is TGTGCCTGGAGTGGCTCGGGGCAGGTGGGGGGGACCCAGTACTTC.

The CDR3 sequence: CSAWPQETQYF. The CDR3 nucleotides read TGCAGTGCTTGGCCCCAAGAGACCCAGTACTTC. The V gene is TRBV20-1, the J gene TRBJ2-5; D gene uncertain. The V gene lost 5 bases and the J gene lost 1 base, with 5 bases spanning the gap. The CDR3 sequence is 11 residues long. CDR1 and CDR2 from the germline V gene are DFQATT and SNEGSKA (reference sequence).